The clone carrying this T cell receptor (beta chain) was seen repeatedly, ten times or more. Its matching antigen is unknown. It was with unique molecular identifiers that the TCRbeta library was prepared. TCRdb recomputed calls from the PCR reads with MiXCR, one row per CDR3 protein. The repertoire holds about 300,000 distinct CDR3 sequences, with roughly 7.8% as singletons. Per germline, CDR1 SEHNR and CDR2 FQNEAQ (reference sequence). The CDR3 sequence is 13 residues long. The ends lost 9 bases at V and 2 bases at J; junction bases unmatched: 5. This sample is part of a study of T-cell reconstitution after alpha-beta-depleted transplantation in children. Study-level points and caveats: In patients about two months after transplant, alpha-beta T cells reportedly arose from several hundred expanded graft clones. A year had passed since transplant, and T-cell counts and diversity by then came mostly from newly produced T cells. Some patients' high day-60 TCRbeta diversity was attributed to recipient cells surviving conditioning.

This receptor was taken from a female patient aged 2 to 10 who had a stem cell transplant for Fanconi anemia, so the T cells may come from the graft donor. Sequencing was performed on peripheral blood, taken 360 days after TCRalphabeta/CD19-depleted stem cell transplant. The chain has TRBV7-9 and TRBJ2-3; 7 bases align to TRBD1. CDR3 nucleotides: TGTGCCAGTCGGGACAGAAACACAGATACGCAGTATTTT. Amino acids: CASRDRNTDTQYF.